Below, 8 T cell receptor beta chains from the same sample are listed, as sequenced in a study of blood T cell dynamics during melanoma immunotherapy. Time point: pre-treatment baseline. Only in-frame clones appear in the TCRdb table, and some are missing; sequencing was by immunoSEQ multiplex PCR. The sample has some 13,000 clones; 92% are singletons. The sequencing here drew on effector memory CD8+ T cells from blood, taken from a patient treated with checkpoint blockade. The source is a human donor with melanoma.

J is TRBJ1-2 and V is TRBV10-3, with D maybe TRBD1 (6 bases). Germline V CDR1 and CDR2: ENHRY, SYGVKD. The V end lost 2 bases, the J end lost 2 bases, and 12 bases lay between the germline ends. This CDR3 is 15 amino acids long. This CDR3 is CAISEGQTANYGYTF. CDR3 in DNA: TGTGCCATCAGTGAGGGACAGACGGCCAACTATGGCTACACCTTC.

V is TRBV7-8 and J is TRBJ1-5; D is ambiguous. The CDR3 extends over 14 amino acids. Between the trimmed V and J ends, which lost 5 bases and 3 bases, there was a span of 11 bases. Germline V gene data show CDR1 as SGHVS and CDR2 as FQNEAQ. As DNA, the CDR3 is TGTGCCAGCAGCGGGTCGCCCATCAATCAGCCCCAGCATTTT. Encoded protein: CASSGSPINQPQHF.

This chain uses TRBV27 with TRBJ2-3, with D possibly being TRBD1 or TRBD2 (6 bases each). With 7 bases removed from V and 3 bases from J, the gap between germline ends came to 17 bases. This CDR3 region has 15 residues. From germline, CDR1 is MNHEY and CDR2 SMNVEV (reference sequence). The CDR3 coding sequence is TGTGCCAGCACACTTTGGGGGGCCCGAACAGATACGCAGTATTTT. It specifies CASTLWGARTDTQYF.

CDR3 sequence: CASSVNTGELFF. The CDR3, as DNA: TGTGCCAGCAGTGTTAACACCGGGGAGCTGTTTTTT. The rearrangement joins TRBV6-1 to TRBJ2-2, with unresolved D. The CDR3 covers 12 residues. The ends were cut back, 4 bases at V and 2 bases at J, with 2 bases in the middle. Germline assignment: CDR1 MNHNS and CDR2 SASEGT.

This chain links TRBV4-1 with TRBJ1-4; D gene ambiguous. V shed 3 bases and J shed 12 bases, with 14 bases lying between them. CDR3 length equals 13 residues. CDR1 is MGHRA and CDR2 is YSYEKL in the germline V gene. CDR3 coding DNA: TGCGCCAGCAGCCAGGGTATTTATGGGGAACTGTTTTTT. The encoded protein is CASSQGIYGELFF.

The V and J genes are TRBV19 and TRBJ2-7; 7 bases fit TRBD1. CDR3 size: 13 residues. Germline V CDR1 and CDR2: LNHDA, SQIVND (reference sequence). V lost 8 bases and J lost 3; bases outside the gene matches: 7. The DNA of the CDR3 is TGTGCCAGTTCGACAGGGTCCTACTACGAGCAGTACTTC. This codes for CASSTGSYYEQYF.

In DNA form, the CDR3 reads TGTGCCAGCAGCCTCCCGGGGGCGGAGGAGCTGTTTTTT. It is translated as CASSLPGAEELFF. The chain employs TRBV5-8 and TRBJ2-2; perhaps D is TRBD1 or TRBD2 (6 bases each). Trimming took off 4 bases at V and 10 bases at J, with 14 bases between the two ends. The length of the CDR3 is 13 residues. The V gene's germline CDR1 is SGHTS and CDR2 YDEGEE.

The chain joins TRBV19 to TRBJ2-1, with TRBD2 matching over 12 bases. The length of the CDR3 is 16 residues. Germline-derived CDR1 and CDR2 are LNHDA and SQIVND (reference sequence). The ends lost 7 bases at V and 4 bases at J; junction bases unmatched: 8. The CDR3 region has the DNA TGTGCCAGTACCTCAGGGACTAGCGGGTTTTACAATGAGCAGTTCTTC. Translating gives CASTSGTSGFYNEQFF. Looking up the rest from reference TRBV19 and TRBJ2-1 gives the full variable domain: DGGITQSPKYLFRKEGQNVTLSCEQNLNHDAMYWYRQDPGQGLRLIYYSQIVNDFQKGDIAEGYSVSREKKESFPLTVTSAQKNPTAFYLCASTSGTSGFYNEQFFGPGTRLTVL.